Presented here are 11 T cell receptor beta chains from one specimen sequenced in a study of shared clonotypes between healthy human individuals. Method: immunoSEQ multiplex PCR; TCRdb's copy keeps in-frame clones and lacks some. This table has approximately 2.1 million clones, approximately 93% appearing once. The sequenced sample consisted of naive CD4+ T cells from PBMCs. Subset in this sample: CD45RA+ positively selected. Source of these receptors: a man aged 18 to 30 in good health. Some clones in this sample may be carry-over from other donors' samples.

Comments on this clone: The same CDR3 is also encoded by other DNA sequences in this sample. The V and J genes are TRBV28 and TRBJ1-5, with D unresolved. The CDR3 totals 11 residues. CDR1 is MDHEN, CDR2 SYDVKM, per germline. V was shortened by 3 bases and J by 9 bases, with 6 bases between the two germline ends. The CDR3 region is CASSFEGPQHF. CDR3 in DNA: TGTGCCAGCAGTTTCGAAGGGCCCCAGCATTTT.

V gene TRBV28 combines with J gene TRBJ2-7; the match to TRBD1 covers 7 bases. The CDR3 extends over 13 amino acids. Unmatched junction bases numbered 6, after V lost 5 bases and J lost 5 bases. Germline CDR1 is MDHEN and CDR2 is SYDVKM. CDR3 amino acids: CASSTPDRDEQYF. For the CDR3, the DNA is TGTGCCAGCAGTACCCCCGACAGGGACGAGCAGTACTTC.

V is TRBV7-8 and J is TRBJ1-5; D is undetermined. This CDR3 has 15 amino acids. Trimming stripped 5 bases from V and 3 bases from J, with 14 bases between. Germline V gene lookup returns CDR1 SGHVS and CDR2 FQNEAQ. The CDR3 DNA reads TGTGCCAGCAGCGTCGGCGGAACTTTCAATCAGCCCCAGCATTTT. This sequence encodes CASSVGGTFNQPQHF.

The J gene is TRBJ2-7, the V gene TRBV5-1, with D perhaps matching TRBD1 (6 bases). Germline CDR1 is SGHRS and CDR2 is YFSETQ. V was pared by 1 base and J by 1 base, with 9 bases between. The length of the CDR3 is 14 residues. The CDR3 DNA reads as TGCGCCAGCAGCTTGCAGGGGCCTTCCTACGAGCAGTACTTC. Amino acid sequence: CASSLQGPSYEQYF.

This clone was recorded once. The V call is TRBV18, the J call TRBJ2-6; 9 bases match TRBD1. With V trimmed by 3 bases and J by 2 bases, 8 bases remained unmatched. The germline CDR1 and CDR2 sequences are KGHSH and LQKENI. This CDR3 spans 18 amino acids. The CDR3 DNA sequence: TGTGCCAGCTCACCTGTACAGGGGGCGGCTACTGGGGCCAACGTCCTGACTTTC. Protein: CASSPVQGAATGANVLTF.

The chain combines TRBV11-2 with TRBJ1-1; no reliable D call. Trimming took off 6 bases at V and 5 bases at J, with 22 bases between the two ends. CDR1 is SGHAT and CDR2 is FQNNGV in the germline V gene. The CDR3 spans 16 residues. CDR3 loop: CASRRPRGEGNTEAFF. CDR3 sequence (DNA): TGTGCCAGCAGACGCCCTCGTGGGGAGGGAAATACTGAAGCTTTCTTT.

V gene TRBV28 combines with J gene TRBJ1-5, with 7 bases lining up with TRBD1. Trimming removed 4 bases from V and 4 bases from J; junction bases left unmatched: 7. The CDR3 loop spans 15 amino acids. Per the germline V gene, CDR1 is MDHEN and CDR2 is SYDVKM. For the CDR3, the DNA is TGTGCCAGCAGTTACCCGGGACAGCTTAATCAGCCCCAGCATTTT. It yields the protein CASSYPGQLNQPQHF.

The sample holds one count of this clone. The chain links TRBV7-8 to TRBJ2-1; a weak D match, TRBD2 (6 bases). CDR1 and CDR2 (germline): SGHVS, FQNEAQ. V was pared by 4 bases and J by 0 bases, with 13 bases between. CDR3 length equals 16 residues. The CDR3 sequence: CASSSQRASSYNEQFF. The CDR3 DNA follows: TGTGCCAGCAGCTCCCAGCGGGCGAGCTCCTACAATGAGCAGTTCTTC.

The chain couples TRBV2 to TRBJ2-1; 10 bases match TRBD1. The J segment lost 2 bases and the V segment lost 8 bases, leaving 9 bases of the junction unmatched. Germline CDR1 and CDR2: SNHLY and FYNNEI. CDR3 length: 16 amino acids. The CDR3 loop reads CASDRGPATPYNEQFF. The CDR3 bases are TGTGCCAGCGACAGGGGGCCCGCAACTCCCTACAATGAGCAGTTCTTC. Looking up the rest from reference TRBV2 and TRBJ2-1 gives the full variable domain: EPEVTQTPSHQVTQMGQEVILRCVPISNHLYFYWYRQILGQKVEFLVSFYNNEISEKSEIFDDQFSVERPDGSNFTLKIRSTKLEDSAMYFCASDRGPATPYNEQFFGPGTRLTVL.

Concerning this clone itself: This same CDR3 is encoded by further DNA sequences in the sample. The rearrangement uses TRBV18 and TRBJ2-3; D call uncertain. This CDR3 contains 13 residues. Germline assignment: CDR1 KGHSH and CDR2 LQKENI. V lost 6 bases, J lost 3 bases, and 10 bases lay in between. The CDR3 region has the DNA TGTGCCAGCTCGCTACGTACTACAGATACGCAGTATTTT. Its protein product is CASSLRTTDTQYF.

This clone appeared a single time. The CDR3 sequence: CASSKGTYSSYEQYF. The CDR3 DNA reads as TGTGCCAGCAGCAAAGGGACGTATAGCTCCTACGAGCAGTACTTC. The chain joins TRBV21-1 to TRBJ2-7. TRBV21-1 is termed a pseudogene. The CDR3 has 15 residues.